The following is a T cell receptor beta chain sequence with its context. Its antigen remains unknown. This sample was taken from a study of cytomegalovirus exposure and HLA in healthy donors. For the study at large: Later, an analysis reported that the 130 or so validation repertoires had used the same platform as the 500 to 800 first-cohort repertoires.

Sequencing used immunoSEQ multiplex PCR; TCRdb keeps in-frame clones, though not all of them. The table lists a few hundred thousand clones, approximately 90% of them singletons, with about 0.8% in the top ten. V gave up 5 bases and J gave up 2 bases, with 11 bases separating them. The CDR3 has 13 residues. CDR1 is GTSNPN and CDR2 is SVGIG in the germline V gene (reference sequence). Study-level points and caveats: It was confirmed in vitro that a few of the CMV-associated chains were specific for CMV antigens.

The clonotype was recovered from a woman under 30 in good health and CMV-seronegative. The chain is built from TRBV30 and TRBJ2-3; TRBD1 is a possible D gene (5 bases). What was sequenced was PBMCs. The CDR3 DNA sequence: TGTGCCTGGGAAGGACAAGTCACAGATACGCAGTATTTT. It is translated as CAWEGQVTDTQYF.